This entry lists 25 T cell receptor beta chains sequenced from one sample in a study of tumor T cells in aggressive B-cell lymphoma. The repertoire was sequenced with immunoSEQ multiplex PCR; TCRdb's copy has only in-frame clones and lacks some. The data hold about 7,900 clones, with under 85% observed a single time. The sample taken for sequencing was tumor tissue. The receptors come from an adult with diffuse large B cell lymphoma.

This chain joins TRBV29-1 and TRBJ2-7, with TRBD1 matching over 12 bases. This CDR3 is 13 amino acids long. Per germline, CDR1 SQVTM and CDR2 ANQGSEA. V shed 6 bases, J shed 7 bases, and the junction held 7 bases outside the gene matches. Written as DNA, the CDR3 is TGCAGCGTCGCCCGGGACAGGGGGCGTGAGCAGTACTTC. Translation gives CSVARDRGREQYF.

V is TRBV18 and J is TRBJ2-7, with TRBD2 identical over 7 bases. J lost 5 bases, V lost 6 bases, and 7 bases had no gene match. The CDR3 loop spans 13 amino acids. Looked up from germline, CDR1 is KGHSH and CDR2 is LQKENI. The chain's CDR3 is CASSREGHDEQYF. The CDR3 region has the DNA TGTGCCAGCTCTAGGGAGGGCCACGACGAGCAGTACTTC. Supplemented by reference TRBV18 and TRBJ2-7, the full variable domain reads NAGVMQNPRHLVRRRGQEARLRCSPMKGHSHVYWYRQLPEEGLKFMVYLQKENIIDESGMPKERFSAEFPKEGPSILRIQQVVRGDSAAYFCASSREGHDEQYFGPGTRLTVT.

The genes are TRBV5-6 and TRBJ2-7, with 7 positions matching TRBD1. CDR1 SGHDT and CDR2 YYEEEE come from the germline V gene. The V and J ends lost 2 bases and 3 bases, in that order; junction bases with no gene match: 8. The CDR3 is made up of 15 amino acids. The CDR3 nucleotides read TGTGCCAGCAGCTTTGACAGGGCCGGCTTCTACGAGCAGTACTTC. This gives the protein CASSFDRAGFYEQYF.

This clone was recorded once. J is TRBJ1-2 and V is TRBV2, with 7 bases aligning to TRBD1. Germline CDR1 is SNHLY and CDR2 is FYNNEI. With 1 base clipped from V and 4 bases from J, the junction kept 0 bases outside the gene matches. The CDR3 loop spans 13 amino acids. DNA for the CDR3: TGTGCCAGCAGTGAAGGACAGGGCTATGGCTACACCTTC. This gives the protein CASSEGQGYGYTF.

To note about this clone: The sample carries other DNA sequences with the same CDR3. The gene calls are TRBV27 and TRBJ1-5; D possibly corresponds to TRBD1 (5 bases). With 5 bases removed from V and 7 bases from J, the gap between germline ends came to 12 bases. Germline lookup yields CDR1 MNHEY and CDR2 SMNVEV (reference sequence). The CDR3 has 13 residues. CDR3 DNA sequence: TGTGCCAGCAGTCCCAGGGTTAAGCAGCCCCAGCATTTT. Protein sequence: CASSPRVKQPQHF.

This clone was recorded once. The chain carries TRBV6-5 and TRBJ2-7, with 9 bases matching TRBD2. V gave up 6 bases and J gave up 4 bases; unmatched junction bases: 7. Germline CDR1 and CDR2: MNHEY and SVGAGI. CDR3 length: 14 amino acids. The CDR3 sequence: CASRGSGRVYEQYF. The CDR3 nucleotides are TGTGCCAGCAGGGGTAGCGGGAGAGTGTACGAGCAGTACTTC.

The chain uses TRBV27 and TRBJ2-7, with TRBD1 matching 8 bases. Germline loops: CDR1 MNHEY, CDR2 SMNVEV (reference sequence). This CDR3 comprises 15 residues. The junction had 7 bases not matched to a gene; V was cut back by 5 bases and J by 1 base. The DNA of the CDR3 is TGTGCCAGCAGTCCCCGGGACAGGAGTTCCTACGAGCAGTACTTC. Translated, it gives CASSPRDRSSYEQYF.

The V and J genes are TRBV6-5 and TRBJ2-1; TRBD2 agrees at 10 bases. The V gene's germline CDR1 is MNHEY and CDR2 SVGAGI. The CDR3 runs to 13 residues. Germline trimming cut 7 bases from V and 9 bases from J; bases unmatched to any gene: 6. CDR3 nucleotides: TGTGCCAGCAAGGCTAGCGGGAGTTTTGAGCAGTTCTTC. It yields the protein CASKASGSFEQFF.

The chain couples TRBV29-1 to TRBJ1-5, with 7 bases fitting TRBD1. Germline CDR1 is SQVTM and CDR2 is ANQGSEA. Trimming removed 7 bases from V and 6 bases from J; junction bases left unmatched: 3. The CDR3 spans 11 residues. The CDR3 loop reads CSAPGGQPQHF. In nucleotides, the CDR3 is TGCAGCGCTCCAGGGGGTCAGCCCCAGCATTTT.

V is TRBV19 and J is TRBJ2-1, with D perhaps matching TRBD2 (6 bases). This CDR3 has 12 amino acids. Trimming left V 6 bases short and J 8 bases short, with 11 bases between. From germline, CDR1 is LNHDA and CDR2 SQIVND (reference sequence). CDR3 amino acids: CASSRGGYEQFF. The CDR3 region has the DNA TGTGCCAGTAGCCGGGGAGGCTATGAGCAGTTCTTC.

The chain carries TRBV28 and TRBJ2-5, with 7 bases that match TRBD1. Germline-derived CDR1 and CDR2 are MDHEN and SYDVKM. There are 12 residues in the CDR3. V lost 6 bases, J lost 5 bases, and 3 bases stayed unmatched. The CDR3 nucleotides read TGTGCCAGCAGGGCCAGGGGGGAGACCCAGTACTTC. As protein: CASRARGETQYF. Together with reference TRBV28 and TRBJ2-5, the CDR3 gives the full variable domain: DVKVTQSSRYLVKRTGEKVFLECVQDMDHENMFWYRQDPGLGLRLIYFSYDVKMKEKGDIPEGYSVSREKKERFSLILESASTNQTSMYLCASRARGETQYFGPGTRLLVL.

This clone is categorized as large. The rearrangement uses TRBV5-4 and TRBJ2-5, with a weak D call TRBD1 (5 bases). V was cut by 6 bases and J by 2 bases, with 14 bases left in between. CDR3 length: 14 residues. In germline, CDR1 is SGHNT, CDR2 YYREEE (reference sequence). In DNA, the CDR3 is TGTGCCAGCACTCGGTGGACAAATCAAGAGACCCAGTACTTC. Its protein product is CASTRWTNQETQYF.

The CDR3 spells CASSYQAEVVGNEQFF. CDR3 coding DNA: TGTGCCAGCAGTTACCAAGCGGAAGTAGTTGGGAATGAGCAGTTCTTC. V is TRBV6-5 and J is TRBJ2-1; tentative D call: TRBD2 (5 bases). From germline, CDR1 is MNHEY and CDR2 SVGAGI. The CDR3 runs to 16 residues. V was shortened by 2 bases and J by 7 bases, with 18 bases between the two germline ends.

This chain connects TRBV7-3 to TRBJ1-1; no clear D gene. Germline CDR1 reads SGHTA; CDR2 reads FQGTGA. The ends were cut back, 0 bases at V and 2 bases at J, with 4 bases in the middle. CDR3 length: 13 amino acids. CDR3 protein: CASSLTGNTEAFF. CDR3 nucleotide sequence: TGTGCCAGCAGCTTAACCGGTAACACTGAAGCTTTCTTT.

The chain uses TRBV27 and TRBJ2-1; 12 bases map to TRBD2. J was trimmed by 7 bases and V by 6 bases; bases with no gene match: 4. CDR1 is MNHEY and CDR2 is SMNVEV in the germline V gene (reference sequence). This CDR3 spans 14 amino acids. The chain's CDR3 is CASRTSGRVNEQFF. The CDR3 coding sequence is TGTGCCAGCAGGACTAGCGGGAGAGTTAATGAGCAGTTCTTC.

The chain is built from TRBV6-5 and TRBJ2-5; 9 bases align to TRBD1. In germline, CDR1 is MNHEY, CDR2 SVGAGI. This CDR3 contains 14 residues. J lost 7 bases, V lost 5 bases, and 8 bases had no gene match. The CDR3 reads CASSRGQGLGTQYF. In nucleotides, the CDR3 is TGTGCCAGCAGTCGAGGACAGGGGTTAGGGACCCAGTACTTC.

This clone has only one observation. The V gene is TRBV30, the J gene TRBJ2-5; D possibly corresponds to TRBD1 (6 bases). Trimming took off 1 base at V and 5 bases at J, with 11 bases between the two ends. Germline V gives CDR1 GTSNPN, CDR2 SVGIG (reference sequence). The CDR3 loop spans 13 amino acids. CDR3 sequence reads: CAWSAQGWETQYF. The CDR3 region has the DNA TGTGCCTGGAGTGCACAGGGCTGGGAGACCCAGTACTTC.

The rearrangement links TRBV6-1 to TRBJ2-5; perhaps TRBD1 as D (6 bases). There are 16 residues in the CDR3. The germline gives CDR1 MNHNS, CDR2 SASEGT. V lost 1 base and J 4 bases, leaving 16 bases between the germline ends. CDR3 nucleotides: TGTGCCAGCAGTGAAGGGTATGGACAGAGGGGAGAGACCCAGTACTTC. Protein product: CASSEGYGQRGETQYF.

The chain recombines TRBV10-3 with TRBJ1-4; TRBD1 aligns across 7 bases. There are 13 residues in the CDR3. The V and J ends lost 4 bases and 7 bases, in that order; junction bases with no gene match: 3. Germline V lookup: CDR1 ENHRY, CDR2 SYGVKD. CDR3 amino acids: CAISGQGGEKLFF. CDR3 DNA: TGTGCCATCAGTGGACAGGGCGGTGAAAAACTGTTTTTT.

V is TRBV9 and J is TRBJ2-2; D is uncertain. The CDR3 is made up of 12 amino acids. Germline V gives CDR1 SGDLS, CDR2 YYNGEE. Trimming took 1 base from V and 5 from J, leaving 3 bases between them. CDR3 amino acids: CASSVLTGELFF. Written as DNA, the CDR3 is TGTGCCAGCAGCGTATTAACCGGGGAGCTGTTTTTT.

The rearrangement uses TRBV30 and TRBJ1-3, with 7 positions matching TRBD1. The V gene end was trimmed by 2 bases and the J gene end by 2 bases; junction bases not matched to a gene: 6. The length of the CDR3 is 15 residues. Germline CDR1 reads GTSNPN; CDR2 reads SVGIG (reference sequence). The CDR3 protein is CAWSPTGTAGNTIYF. For the CDR3, the DNA is TGTGCCTGGAGTCCCACCGGGACAGCTGGAAACACCATATATTTT.

The CDR3 bases are TGTGCCAGCAGGGGACACCTTTCTTCCAATGAGCAGTTCTTC. Translation: CASRGHLSSNEQFF. This chain joins TRBV11-2 and TRBJ2-1; D possibly corresponds to TRBD1 (6 bases). The V gene's germline CDR1 is SGHAT and CDR2 FQNNGV. The CDR3 totals 14 residues. V lost 6 bases to trimming and J lost 6 bases, with 15 bases between them.

V and J are TRBV7-3 and TRBJ2-1; D might be TRBD2 (6 bases). The CDR3 totals 15 residues. Germline loops: CDR1 SGHTA, CDR2 FQGTGA. The V and J ends lost 5 bases and 2 bases respectively, with 13 bases between them. Here the CDR3 DNA reads TGTGCCAGCAGCCCTGGGGGGACTGCCTACAATGAGCAGTTCTTC. Translated: CASSPGGTAYNEQFF.

This CDR3 reads CASTQVEGSEQYF. The CDR3 DNA reads as TGCGCCAGCACCCAGGTGGAGGGAAGCGAGCAGTACTTC. This sequence joins TRBV5-1 and TRBJ2-7; possible D gene TRBD2, 6 bases. The CDR3 extends over 13 amino acids. V dropped 6 bases and J dropped 6 bases, with 16 bases sitting between them. Germline lookup yields CDR1 SGHRS and CDR2 YFSETQ.

The chain couples TRBV21-1 to TRBJ2-7; the D call in the table, TRBD2, was not verified against the DNA. TRBV21-1 is deemed a pseudogene. This CDR3 is 15 amino acids long. Here the CDR3 DNA reads TGTGCCAGCAGCAAAAGTACTAGCGGAACCTACGAGCAGTACTTC. Translation gives CASSKSTSGTYEQYF.